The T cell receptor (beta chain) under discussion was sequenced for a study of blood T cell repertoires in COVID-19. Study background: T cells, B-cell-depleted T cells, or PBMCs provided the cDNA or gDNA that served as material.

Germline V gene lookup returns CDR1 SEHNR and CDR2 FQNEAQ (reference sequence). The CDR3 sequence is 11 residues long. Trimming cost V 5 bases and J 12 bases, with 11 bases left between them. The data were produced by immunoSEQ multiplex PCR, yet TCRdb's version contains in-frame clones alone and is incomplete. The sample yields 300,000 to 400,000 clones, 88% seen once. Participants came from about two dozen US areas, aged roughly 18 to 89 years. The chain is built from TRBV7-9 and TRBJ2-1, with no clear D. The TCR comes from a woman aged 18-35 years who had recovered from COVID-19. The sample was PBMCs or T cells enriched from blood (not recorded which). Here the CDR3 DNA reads TGTGCCAGCAGCCCGAGGTCGTGGCAGTTCTTC. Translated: CASSPRSWQFF.